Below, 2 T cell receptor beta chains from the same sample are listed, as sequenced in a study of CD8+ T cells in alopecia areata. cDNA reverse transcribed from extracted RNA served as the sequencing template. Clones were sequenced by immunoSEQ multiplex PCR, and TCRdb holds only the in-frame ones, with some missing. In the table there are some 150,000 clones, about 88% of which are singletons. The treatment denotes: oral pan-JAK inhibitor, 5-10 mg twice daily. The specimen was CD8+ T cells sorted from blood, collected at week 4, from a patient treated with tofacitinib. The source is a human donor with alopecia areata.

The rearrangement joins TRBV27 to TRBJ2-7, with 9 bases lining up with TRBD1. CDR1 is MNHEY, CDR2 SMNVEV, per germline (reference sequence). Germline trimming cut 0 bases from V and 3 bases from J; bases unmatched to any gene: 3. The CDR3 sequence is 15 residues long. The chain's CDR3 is CASSLSGTGNYEQYF. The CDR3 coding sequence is TGTGCCAGCAGTTTATCCGGGACAGGGAACTACGAGCAGTACTTC.

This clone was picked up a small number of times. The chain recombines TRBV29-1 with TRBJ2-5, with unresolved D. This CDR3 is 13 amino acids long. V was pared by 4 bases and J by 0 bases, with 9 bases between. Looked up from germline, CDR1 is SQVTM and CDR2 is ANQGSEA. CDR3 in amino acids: CSVVGDYQETQYF. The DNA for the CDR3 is TGCAGCGTTGTTGGCGATTACCAAGAGACCCAGTACTTC.